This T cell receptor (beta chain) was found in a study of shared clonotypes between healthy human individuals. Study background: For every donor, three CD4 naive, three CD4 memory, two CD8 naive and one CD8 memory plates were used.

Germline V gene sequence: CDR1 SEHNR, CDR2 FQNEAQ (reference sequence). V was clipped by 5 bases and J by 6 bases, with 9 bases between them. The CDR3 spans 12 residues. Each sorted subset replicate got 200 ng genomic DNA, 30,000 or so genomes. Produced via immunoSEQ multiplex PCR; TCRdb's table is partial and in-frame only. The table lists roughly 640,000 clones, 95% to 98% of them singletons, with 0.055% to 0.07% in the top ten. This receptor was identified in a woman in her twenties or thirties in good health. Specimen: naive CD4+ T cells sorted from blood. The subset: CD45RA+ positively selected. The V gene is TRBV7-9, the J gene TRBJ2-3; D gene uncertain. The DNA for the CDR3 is TGTGCCAGCAGCATAGGGTCCGATACGCAGTATTTT. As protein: CASSIGSDTQYF.